A selection of T cell receptor beta chains follows, all from one sample in a study of glioma-infiltrating T cells. TCRdb independently ran MiXCR on the multiplex PCR reads; one entry per CDR3 protein. The profile shows around 100,000 distinct CDR3 sequences, under 30% of them singletons. Sequencing was performed on glioma tissue, nonneoplastic brain tissue, or PBMCs (not recorded which). These receptors all stem from a human donor with low-grade glioma or glioblastoma, undergoing nonglioma brain surgery, or in good health (not recorded which). Each CDR3 is given with its conserved first and last residue. The D gene is left open where the match is weak. Not all rows give a size; the values are once, few, many and, for expanded clones, a class.

d_call j_call v_call clone_size cdr3_aa cdr3_nt
- TRBJ2-7 TRBV10-3 many CAISDREIFYEQYF TGTGCCATCAGTGACAGGGAGATTTTTTACGAGCAGTACTTC
TRBD1 TRBJ2-5 TRBV7-2 many CASSFDRATETQYF TGTGCCAGCAGCTTCGACAGGGCTACGGAGACCCAGTACTTC
- TRBJ1-5 TRBV20-1 - CSARDAAGALDQPQHF TGCAGTGCTAGAGATGCCGCCGGGGCCCTCGATCAGCCCCAGCATTTT
- TRBJ1-3 TRBV6-1 - CARGQNYVAGNTIYF TGTGCCAGAGGACAAAATTACGTAGCTGGAAACACCATATATTTT
- TRBJ2-1 TRBV6-5 once CASGEVESSYNEQFF TGTGCCAGCGGTGAAGTGGAAAGTTCCTACAATGAGCAGTTCTTC
- TRBJ2-7 TRBV12-3/TRBV12-4 - CASSFRDGSYGQYF TGTGCCAGCAGTTTCCGGGACGGCTCCTACGGGCAGTACTTC
- TRBJ1-1 TRBV6-1 many CASAPISSTEAFF TGTGCCAGCGCCCCTATCTCTTCGACTGAAGCTTTCTTT
- TRBJ1-6 TRBV5-4 - CATTPAGSSYNSPLHF TGTGCCACAACCCCCGCAGGGAGCTCCTATAATTCACCCCTCCACTTT
- TRBJ1-6 TRBV11-2 - CASSLGTAGSPLHF TGTGCCAGCAGCTTAGGGACAGCGGGCTCACCCCTCCACTTT
TRBD1 TRBJ1-2 TRBV27 many CASSVRTGPYGYTF TGTGCCAGCAGCGTTAGGACAGGACCCTATGGCTACACCTTC
- TRBJ2-5 TRBV14 many CASSSGTRERTQYF TGTGCCAGCAGCTCCGGGACAAGGGAGAGGACCCAGTACTTC
- TRBJ2-1 TRBV7-2 many CASSLFGGLEQFF TGTGCCAGCAGCTTATTCGGGGGCTTGGAGCAGTTCTTC
- TRBJ2-2 TRBV4-1 - CASNAVGPLTGELFF TGTGCCAGCAACGCTGTGGGCCCCCTCACCGGGGAACTGTTTTTT
- TRBJ2-5 TRBV4-3 - CASSQAWGPRSETQYF TGCGCCAGCAGCCAGGCGTGGGGCCCAAGGTCGGAGACCCAGTACTTC
- TRBJ2-5 TRBV6-5 - CASSYSGFLSTETQYF TGTGCCAGCAGTTACTCCGGGTTTCTTAGCACAGAGACCCAGTACTTC
- TRBJ1-1 TRBV7-2 many CASSLVGGGNTEAFF TGTGCCAGCAGCTTAGTTGGGGGGGGGAACACTGAAGCTTTCTTT
TRBD2 TRBJ2-1 TRBV7-2 many CASSSQGLAGEEQFF TGTGCCAGCAGCTCCCAGGGACTAGCGGGGGAGGAGCAGTTCTTC
TRBD1 TRBJ1-5 TRBV2 - CASSAPGTGGGKPQHF TGTGCCAGCAGTGCTCCTGGGACAGGGGGCGGGAAGCCCCAGCATTTT
- TRBJ1-2 TRBV7-9 few CASSLSSNHPGGYTF TGTGCCAGCAGCTTATCCTCAAATCACCCTGGGGGCTACACCTTC
- TRBJ2-5 TRBV7-2 - CASKPGAIQGSQYF TGTGCCAGCAAGCCGGGGGCAATCCAAGGGAGCCAGTACTTC
- TRBJ2-1 TRBV19 - CASRASFFAQSSYNEQFF TGTGCCAGTAGGGCTAGCTTTTTCGCCCAGAGCTCCTACAATGAGCAGTTCTTC
TRBD1 TRBJ2-3 TRBV29-1 - CIAGGVPDTQYF TGCATCGCAGGGGGTGTACCAGATACGCAGTATTTT
- TRBJ2-5 TRBV6-6 many CASSYSLLETQYF TGTGCCAGCAGTTACAGTTTGTTGGAGACCCAGTACTTC
- TRBJ2-2 TRBV6-2/TRBV6-3 few CASSYDRLTGELFF TGTGCCAGCAGTTACGACAGGCTAACCGGGGAGCTGTTTTTT
- TRBJ2-1 TRBV3-1 - CASGIKDRPYNEQLF TGTGCTAGTGGTATAAAGGACCGTCCATACAATGAGCAGCTCTTC
- TRBJ1-1 TRBV7-8 many CASSLDRGMNTEAFF TGTGCCAGCAGCTTGGATCGCGGGATGAACACTGAAGCTTTCTTT
TRBD2 TRBJ2-2 TRBV6-1 many CASSLSGGTNTGELFF TGTGCCAGCAGTCTTTCGGGGGGGACGAACACCGGGGAGCTGTTTTTT
- TRBJ1-5 TRBV19 - CASSKITGTYSNQPQHF TGTGCCAGTAGTAAAATCACAGGGACCTATAGCAATCAGCCCCAGCATTTT
- TRBJ2-5 TRBV7-9 few CASSGLAGTRGRETQYF TGTGCCAGCAGCGGCCTGGCCGGGACGCGTGGGCGAGAGACCCAGTACTTC
TRBD1 TRBJ2-3 TRBV11-3 many CASSSDRVSTQYF TGTGCCAGCAGCTCTGACAGGGTATCTACGCAGTATTTT
TRBD2 TRBJ2-2 TRBV14 - CASSHTSAGELFF TGTGCCAGCAGCCATACTAGCGCCGGGGAGCTGTTTTTT
- TRBJ1-2 TRBV6-5 few CASSYSTVSDGANYGYTF TGTGCCAGCAGTTACTCGACGGTCAGCGACGGCGCTAACTATGGCTACACCTTC
- TRBJ2-7 TRBV6-1 few CASSDGLKTSSGAYF TGTGCCAGCAGTGACGGCCTAAAAACTAGCTCCGGTGCGTACTTC
- TRBJ2-7 TRBV20-1 many CSARDQGGVSYEQYF TGCAGTGCTAGAGATCAGGGCGGGGTGTCCTACGAGCAGTACTTC
- TRBJ2-2 TRBV12-5 - CASGPRTAHTGELFF TGTGCTAGTGGTCCCCGGACAGCGCACACCGGGGAGCTGTTTTTT
- TRBJ2-7 TRBV18 few CASSPPGRGYEQYF TGTGCCAGCTCACCACCGGGCAGAGGCTACGAGCAGTACTTC
- TRBJ2-3 TRBV4-3 many CASSLGGAPDTQYF TGCGCCAGCAGCCTTGGGGGGGCCCCAGATACGCAGTATTTT
- TRBJ2-3 TRBV11-1 many CASSLITGRPDTQYF TGTGCCAGCAGCTTAATAACAGGGCGTCCAGATACGCAGTATTTT
- TRBJ1-1 TRBV12-3/TRBV12-4 many CASSLDGVTPEAFF TGTGCCAGCAGTTTAGACGGGGTAACCCCTGAAGCTTTCTTT
- TRBJ1-5 TRBV12-3/TRBV12-4 - CASSSDPNQPQHF TGTGCCAGCAGTTCCGACCCCAATCAGCCCCAGCATTTT
- TRBJ2-5 TRBV20-1 many CSARVSGQLETQYF TGCAGTGCTAGAGTTAGCGGACAGTTAGAGACCCAGTACTTC
TRBD2 TRBJ2-4 TRBV29-1 - CSVYSGGNLAKNIQYF TGCAGCGTATATAGCGGGGGGAACCTAGCCAAAAACATTCAGTACTTC
- TRBJ2-1 TRBV27 - CARILFSRSFTEQFF TGTGCCCGCATTTTATTTTCTCGGTCGTTTACTGAGCAGTTCTTC
TRBD2 TRBJ2-7 TRBV7-2 - CASSPAGLAFSYEKYF TGTGCCAGCAGCCCTGCGGGACTAGCGTTCTCCTACGAGAAGTACTTC
- TRBJ1-1 TRBV29-1 few CSVATQGNTEAFF TGCAGCGTTGCTACTCAGGGCAACACTGAAGCTTTCTTT
TRBD2 TRBJ2-5 TRBV4-2 few CASSTQTGTRHIETQYF TGTGCCAGCAGCACACAAACCGGGACTAGACATATAGAGACCCAGTACTTC